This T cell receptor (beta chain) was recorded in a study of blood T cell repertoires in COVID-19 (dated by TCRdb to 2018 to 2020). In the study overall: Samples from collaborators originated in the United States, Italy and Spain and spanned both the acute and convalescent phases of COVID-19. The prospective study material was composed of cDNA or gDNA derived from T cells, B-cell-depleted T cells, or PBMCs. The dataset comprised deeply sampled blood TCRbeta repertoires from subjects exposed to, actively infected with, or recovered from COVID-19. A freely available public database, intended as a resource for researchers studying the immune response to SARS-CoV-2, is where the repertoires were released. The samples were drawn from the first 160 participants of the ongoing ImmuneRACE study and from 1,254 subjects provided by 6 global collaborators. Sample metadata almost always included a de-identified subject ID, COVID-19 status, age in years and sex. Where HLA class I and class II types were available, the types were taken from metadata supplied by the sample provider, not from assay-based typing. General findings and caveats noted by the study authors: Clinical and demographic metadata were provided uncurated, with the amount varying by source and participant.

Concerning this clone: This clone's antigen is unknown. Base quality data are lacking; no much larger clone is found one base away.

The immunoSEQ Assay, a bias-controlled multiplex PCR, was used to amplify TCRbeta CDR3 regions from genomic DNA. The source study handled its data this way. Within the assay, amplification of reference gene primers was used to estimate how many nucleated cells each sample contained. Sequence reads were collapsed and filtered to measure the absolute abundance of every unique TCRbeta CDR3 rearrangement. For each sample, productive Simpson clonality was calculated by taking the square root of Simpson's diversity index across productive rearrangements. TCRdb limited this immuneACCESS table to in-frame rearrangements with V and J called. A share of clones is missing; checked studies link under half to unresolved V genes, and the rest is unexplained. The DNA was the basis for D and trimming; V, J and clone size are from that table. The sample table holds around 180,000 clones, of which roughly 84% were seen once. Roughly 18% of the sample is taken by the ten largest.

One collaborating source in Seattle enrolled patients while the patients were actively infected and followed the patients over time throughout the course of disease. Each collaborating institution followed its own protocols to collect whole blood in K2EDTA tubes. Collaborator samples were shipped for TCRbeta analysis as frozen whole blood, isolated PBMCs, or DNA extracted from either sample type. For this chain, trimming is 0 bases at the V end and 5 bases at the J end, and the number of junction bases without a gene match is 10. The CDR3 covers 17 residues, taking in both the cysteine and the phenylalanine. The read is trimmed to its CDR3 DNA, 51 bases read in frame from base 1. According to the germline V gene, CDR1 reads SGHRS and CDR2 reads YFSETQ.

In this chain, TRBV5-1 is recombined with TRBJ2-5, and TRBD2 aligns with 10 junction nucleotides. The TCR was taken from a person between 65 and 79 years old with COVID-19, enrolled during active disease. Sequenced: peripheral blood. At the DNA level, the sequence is TGCGCCAGCAGCTTGGACCCCGCTAGCGGGAGTAGGGAGACCCAGTACTTC. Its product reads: CASSLDPASGSRETQYF.